A selection of T cell receptor beta chains follows, all from one sample in a study of a mutant IDH1 vaccine in newly diagnosed glioma. Assay used: immunoSEQ multiplex PCR; TCRdb lists only in-frame clones, some missing. The table records 20,000 to 25,000 clones, 82% of them present only once. Their cognate antigens are unknown. The input for sequencing was PBMCs, taken from a glioma patient whose treatment included an IDH1 peptide vaccine. The receptor source for this set is a young man with glioma. Both conserved end residues are trimmed from each CDR3. The D gene is left open where the match is weak. Rows give clone size only sometimes, using once, few, many, or a class for an expanded clone.

clone_size,v_call,d_call,cdr3_aa
NA,TRBV11-2,NA,ASSLEFSSRNEQF
few,TRBV10-1,TRBD1,ASVRTGGTYEETQY
NA,TRBV29-1,NA,SVALTTEAF
NA,TRBV7-7,TRBD2,ASSLFSGGGDTGELF
NA,TRBV11-2,NA,ASSYYYEQY
NA,TRBV15,NA,ATTKKQQNTEAF
NA,TRBV11-2,NA,ASSFADWSGETQY
NA,TRBV6-1,NA,ASISNTQY
NA,TRBV7-8,TRBD1,ASSPRGGNPNTEAF
NA,TRBV13,TRBD2,ASSLGGRGLAGGEQY
NA,TRBV27,NA,ASRQSFNEQF
NA,TRBV11-2,NA,ASSLEFGTGHEQY
NA,TRBV7-2,TRBD1,ASSWDRVTYEQY
NA,TRBV5-8,NA,ASSLAGPSSYNEQF
NA,TRBV19,TRBD1,ASSPQTGGRAQH
NA,TRBV29-1,NA,SVEDLKGRNTIY
NA,TRBV10-3,TRBD1,AISDLQGANSPLH
NA,TRBV19,NA,ASSTTGNEQF
NA,TRBV10-3,TRBD2,ASGGTDTQY
NA,TRBV14,NA,ASSQARVGTEAF
NA,TRBV4-1,TRBD1,ASSQGGTGLREQY
NA,TRBV19,TRBD1,ASSGPTGGTEAF
NA,TRBV19,TRBD2,ASTRGREGQGETQY
NA,TRBV13,TRBD2,ASSWGPGGSPDEQY
NA,TRBV7-9,NA,ASSPRQEWETQY
NA,TRBV2,TRBD1,ASKGAASLF
NA,TRBV29-1,NA,SVVRGDYGYT
NA,TRBV6-1,NA,ASSAQRGANVLT
once,TRBV10-3,TRBD2,AISGGQTSGSPRDEQY
NA,TRBV30,TRBD2,AWSVREGGKDTQY
once,TRBV2,NA,ASSGINYGYT
NA,TRBV6-1,NA,ASSNGLTIGELF
NA,TRBV7-2,NA,ASSWARAVTFYNEQF
NA,TRBV7-2,NA,ASSPLGGSYEQY
NA,TRBV2,NA,ASSERTAGNQH
NA,TRBV11-2,NA,ASSFTGPQQY
NA,TRBV5-1,TRBD2,ASSSAGSGSYEQY
NA,TRBV20-1,NA,SARGDTEAF
once,TRBV30,TRBD2,AWSVKSSGRNEQF
once,TRBV13,TRBD2,ASSLGLAGDSYNEQF
NA,TRBV4-1,NA,ASSLTFGSSYEQY
few,TRBV19,TRBD1,ASSPWTGEKLF
NA,TRBV18,NA,ASSPGHPDYGYT
NA,TRBV4-2,TRBD1,ASSHPGQASSEQY
NA,TRBV6-6,NA,ASSYLGNTEAF
NA,TRBV18,TRBD1,ASSPPQGGHTEAF
few,TRBV10-3,TRBD1,AISAGGRTEAF
NA,TRBV2,NA,ASNFHSTLGAEAF
NA,TRBV7-2,NA,ASSLGSHNEQF
NA,TRBV5-1,TRBD1,ASKEGTGTEAF
NA,TRBV6-1,NA,ASSHPGYPGELF
NA,TRBV18,NA,ASSPPLTTDTQY
NA,TRBV6-5,TRBD2,ASSRTSGSTDTQY
NA,TRBV5-1,NA,ASSLANAGGEDGYT
few,TRBV5-1,NA,ASSLGDEGPGGYT
NA,TRBV6-5,NA,ASSSIGETQY
NA,TRBV30,NA,AWSVDSSSYEQY